A single sample is the source of the 25 T cell receptor beta chains below, sequenced in a study of T cells after posttransplantation cyclophosphamide. Treatment was busulfan-fludarabine conditioning, a marrow graft, and cyclophosphamide on days +3 and +4. Assay: immunoSEQ multiplex PCR; the TCRdb copy retains only in-frame clones and omits some. The sample carries around 18,000 clones, 60% to 80% recorded once. Specimen: CD8+ T cells sorted from PBMCs, collected approximately 2,000 days after a stem cell transplant with posttransplant cyclophosphamide. The receptor set was obtained from a female patient in her thirties or forties who received an allogeneic stem cell transplant from a related donor, was CMV-positive, and had no GVHD. Some T cells may possibly be graft donor cells.

The genes are TRBV5-6 and TRBJ2-1; TRBD1 aligns across 7 bases. CDR1 and CDR2 (germline): SGHDT, YYEEEE. This CDR3 is built from 16 residues. The V gene end was trimmed by 4 bases and the J gene end by 5 bases; junction bases not matched to a gene: 12. CDR3 protein: CASSQGRDSPHNEQFF. The CDR3 DNA reads as TGTGCCAGCAGCCAAGGCCGGGACAGTCCTCACAATGAGCAGTTCTTC. Full variable domain (remainder filled in from reference TRBV5-6 and TRBJ2-1): DAGVTQSPTHLIKTRGQQVTLRCSPKSGHDTVSWYQQALGQGPQFIFQYYEEEERQRGNFPDRFSGHQFPNYSSELNVNALLLGDSALYLCASSQGRDSPHNEQFFGPGTRLTVL.

The chain couples TRBV9 to TRBJ2-3; D is undetermined. This CDR3 has 15 amino acids. V was clipped by 3 bases and J by 1 base, with 12 bases between them. Germline V gives CDR1 SGDLS, CDR2 YYNGEE. The CDR3 DNA sequence: TGTGCCAGCAGCGAAGACCCCCAGGGCACAGATACGCAGTATTTT. It is translated as CASSEDPQGTDTQYF.

The gene calls are TRBV5-4 and TRBJ1-2, with D possibly being TRBD1 (6 bases). The CDR3 is 18 amino acids. The V and J ends lost 2 bases and 0 bases respectively, with 20 bases between them. Germline-derived CDR1 and CDR2 are SGHNT and YYREEE (reference sequence). CDR3 loop: CASSFERGQVISNYGYTF. The CDR3 bases are TGTGCCAGCAGCTTTGAACGGGGACAAGTCATCTCTAACTATGGCTACACCTTC. The full variable domain, with the rest looked up from reference TRBV5-4 and TRBJ1-2, is ETGVTQSPTHLIKTRGQQVTLRCSSQSGHNTVSWYQQALGQGPQFIFQYYREEENGRGNFPPRFSGLQFPNYSSELNVNALELDDSALYLCASSFERGQVISNYGYTFGSGTRLTVV.

With respect to this clone: At one end, the junction sequence differs from germline, possibly due to a read error. The genes are TRBV18 and TRBJ2-1; 9 positions match TRBD2. The CDR3 is 13 amino acids. The germline V gene encodes CDR1 KGHSH and CDR2 LQKENI. CDR3 protein: CASSPGSGGPMVF. Written as DNA, the CDR3 is TGTGCCAGCTCACCGGGGAGCGGGGGGCCCATGGTCTTC.

This chain uses TRBV5-4 with TRBJ2-1; 7 bases line up with TRBD2. Per the germline V gene, CDR1 is SGHNT and CDR2 is YYREEE (reference sequence). With V trimmed by 0 bases and J by 1 base, 7 bases remained unmatched. There are 17 residues in the CDR3. CDR3 DNA: TGTGCCAGCAGCTTGGAGGCGAGCGGGGTATCCTACAATGAGCAGTTCTTC. Its protein product is CASSLEASGVSYNEQFF.

The V and J genes are TRBV5-6 and TRBJ2-7, with a tentative D call TRBD1 (6 bases). V lost 1 base and J 1 base, leaving 12 bases between the germline ends. CDR3 length: 15 residues. From germline, CDR1 is SGHDT and CDR2 YYEEEE. CDR3 coding DNA: TGTGCCAGCAGCTTGTCTCAGGGGCCATCCTACGAGCAGTACTTC. Translation: CASSLSQGPSYEQYF.

The chain joins TRBV7-9 to TRBJ2-7, with 13 bases fitting TRBD2. The V gene's germline CDR1 is SEHNR and CDR2 FQNEAQ (reference sequence). With 5 bases clipped from V and 4 bases from J, the junction kept 14 bases outside the gene matches. CDR3 length equals 18 residues. In DNA form, the CDR3 reads TGTGCCAGCAGCCCGACTAGCGGGGGGCCCGCGACCGTTTACGAGCAGTACTTC. Translated: CASSPTSGGPATVYEQYF.

The chain couples TRBV28 to TRBJ1-5; TRBD1 matches 11 bases. The CDR3 spans 16 residues. Germline V gene lookup returns CDR1 MDHEN and CDR2 SYDVKM. The V and J ends lost 3 bases and 5 bases, in that order; junction bases with no gene match: 6. The CDR3 here is CASSFLRDRGDQPQHF. The CDR3 DNA reads as TGTGCCAGCAGTTTCCTCCGGGACAGGGGGGATCAGCCCCAGCATTTT.

The rearrangement joins TRBV27 to TRBJ1-6; 9 bases map to TRBD1. V lost 1 base to trimming and J lost 11 bases; unmatched junction nucleotides: 6. The CDR3 contains 15 residues. The germline CDR1 and CDR2 sequences are MNHEY and SMNVEV (reference sequence). In DNA, the CDR3 is TGTGCCAGCAGTTTATGGGACAGGGCAAGGGCACCCCTCCACTTT. It encodes CASSLWDRARAPLHF.

The CDR3 coding sequence is TGCGCCAGCAGCACTCGACAGGCCTCCTACGAGCAGTACTTC. The encoded protein is CASSTRQASYEQYF. This sequence joins TRBV5-1 and TRBJ2-7, with a weak D call TRBD1 (6 bases). Germline V CDR1 and CDR2: SGHRS, YFSETQ. V lost 4 bases to trimming and J lost 0 bases, with 11 bases between them. The CDR3 spans 14 residues.

CDR3 residues: CASSLGAGLKNIQYF. CDR3 nucleotides: TGTGCCAGCAGCTTAGGGGCTGGCCTAAAAAACATTCAGTACTTC. V is TRBV7-6 and J is TRBJ2-4, with unresolved D. This CDR3 spans 15 amino acids. V was cut by 1 base and J by 4 bases, with 11 bases left in between. The germline CDR1 and CDR2 sequences are SGHVS and FNYEAQ.

By sample fraction, this clone is medium-sized. The rearrangement joins TRBV6-5 to TRBJ1-6, with D unresolved. Germline lookup yields CDR1 MNHEY and CDR2 SVGAGI. Trimming removed 5 bases at V and 2 bases at J, with 10 bases between. The CDR3 runs 15 residues. The CDR3 DNA follows: TGTGCCAGCAGTCCGGTTGGGCCCTATAATTCACCCCTCCACTTT. It yields the protein CASSPVGPYNSPLHF.

This chain uses TRBV27 with TRBJ1-6; no reliable D call. V was clipped by 1 base and J by 7 bases, with 8 bases between them. There are 14 residues in the CDR3. CDR1 MNHEY and CDR2 SMNVEV come from the germline V gene (reference sequence). The CDR3 nucleotides are TGTGCCAGCAGTTTATGGGCAGGAAATTCACCCCTCCACTTT. This gives the protein CASSLWAGNSPLHF.

The chain links TRBV27 to TRBJ1-1; TRBD1 might be the D (6 bases). Trimming stripped 6 bases from V and 4 bases from J, with 15 bases between. This CDR3 region has 14 residues. Germline V gene data show CDR1 as MNHEY and CDR2 as SMNVEV (reference sequence). The CDR3 protein is CASSLPGHVTEAFF. CDR3 coding DNA: TGTGCCAGCAGCCTCCCGGGACATGTCACTGAAGCTTTCTTT.

This sequence joins TRBV11-2 and TRBJ2-7; tentative D call: TRBD2 (6 bases). This CDR3 region has 14 residues. Germline V CDR1 and CDR2: SGHAT, FQNNGV. Trimming shortened V by 4 bases and J by 4 bases, and 14 bases separated the two germline ends. This CDR3 is CASSSFSGVYEQYF. CDR3 DNA sequence: TGTGCCAGCAGCTCCTTTTCGGGGGTTTACGAGCAGTACTTC. Supplemented by reference TRBV11-2 and TRBJ2-7, the full variable domain reads EAGVAQSPRYKIIEKRQSVAFWCNPISGHATLYWYQQILGQGPKLLIQFQNNGVVDDSQLPKDRFSAERLKGVDSTLKIQPAKLEDSAVYLCASSSFSGVYEQYFGPGTRLTVT.

V and J are TRBV7-9 and TRBJ2-5; D is perhaps TRBD1 (6 bases). The V and J ends lost 4 bases and 5 bases respectively, with 17 bases between them. The CDR3 runs 15 residues. Germline CDR1 reads SEHNR; CDR2 reads FQNEAQ (reference sequence). CDR3 sequence (DNA): TGTGCCAGCAGCTCGGTCCCAGGGGATAGCGAGACCCAGTACTTC. Translation: CASSSVPGDSETQYF.

The chain joins TRBV6-5 to TRBJ2-2; D is ambiguous. The CDR3 is 15 residues long. Trimming removed 6 bases at V and 0 bases at J, with 11 bases between. The germline V gene has CDR1 MNHEY and CDR2 SVGAGI. CDR3 in amino acids: CASSPYIANTGELFF. CDR3 nucleotides: TGTGCCAGCAGCCCATACATCGCGAACACCGGGGAGCTGTTTTTT.

V and J are TRBV7-9 and TRBJ2-3; the match to TRBD1 covers 9 bases. CDR1 is SEHNR and CDR2 is FQNEAQ in the germline V gene (reference sequence). The CDR3 contains 16 residues. V lost 5 bases and J lost 4; bases outside the gene matches: 10. The chain's CDR3 is CASSGEDRGVSDTQYF. The CDR3 DNA reads TGTGCCAGCAGCGGAGAGGACAGGGGAGTTTCAGATACGCAGTATTTT.

The chain carries TRBV15 and TRBJ2-6; a weak D match, TRBD1 (6 bases). This CDR3 contains 16 residues. The V and J ends lost 8 bases and 0 bases respectively, with 14 bases between them. In germline, CDR1 is LNHNV, CDR2 YYDKDF (reference sequence). The CDR3 nucleotides are TGTGCCACCTCTAGGACAGCGTCCTCTGGGGCCAACGTCCTGACTTTC. It translates to CATSRTASSGANVLTF.

The chain employs TRBV7-9 and TRBJ1-5; D gene ambiguous. This CDR3 is built from 12 residues. CDR1 is SEHNR, CDR2 FQNEAQ, per germline (reference sequence). Trimming took 5 bases from V and 5 from J, leaving 7 bases between them. CDR3 nucleotides: TGTGCCAGCAGCAAAACTGATCAGCCCCAGCATTTT. Its translation: CASSKTDQPQHF.

The chain recombines TRBV7-9 with TRBJ1-1; D is perhaps TRBD1 (5 bases). The CDR3 totals 11 residues. V lost 6 bases and J lost 7, with 9 bases in between. CDR1 is SEHNR and CDR2 is FQNEAQ in the germline V gene (reference sequence). The CDR3 region is CASRGGVEAFF. The DNA for the CDR3 is TGTGCCAGCAGAGGAGGGGTTGAAGCTTTCTTT. Using reference TRBV7-9 and TRBJ1-1 for the parts outside the CDR3, the full variable domain is DTGVSQNPRHKITKRGQNVTFRCDPISEHNRLYWYRQTLGQGPEFLTYFQNEAQLEKSRLLSDRFSAERPKGSFSTLEIQRTEQGDSAMYLCASRGGVEAFFGQGTRLTVV.

This clone was seen a few times. The V gene is TRBV6-5, the J gene TRBJ2-7; D is ambiguous. The germline V gene encodes CDR1 MNHEY and CDR2 SVGAGI. With 2 bases removed from V and 2 bases from J, the gap between germline ends came to 7 bases. The CDR3 consists of 13 residues. CDR3 nucleotides: TGTGCCAGCAGTTACGTCGGTACCTACGAGCAGTACTTC. Translation: CASSYVGTYEQYF.

This chain links TRBV27 with TRBJ1-4, with a possible D match to TRBD1 (5 bases). The CDR3 is 16 amino acids. V lost 2 bases and J lost 1, with 11 bases in between. Germline V gene sequence: CDR1 MNHEY, CDR2 SMNVEV (reference sequence). The CDR3 nucleotides read TGTGCCAGCAGTTTAGCGGGGGATGGAACTAATGAAAAACTGTTTTTT. This gives the protein CASSLAGDGTNEKLFF. The full variable domain, its missing parts supplied by reference TRBV27 and TRBJ1-4, is EAQVTQNPRYLITVTGKKLTVTCSQNMNHEYMSWYRQDPGLGLRQIYYSMNVEVTDKGDVPEGYKVSRKEKRNFPLILESPSPNQTSLYFCASSLAGDGTNEKLFFGSGTQLSVL.

The chain has TRBV7-9 and TRBJ2-2; tentative D call: TRBD1 (6 bases). Trimming took 4 bases from V and 2 from J, leaving 14 bases between them. CDR1 is SEHNR and CDR2 is FQNEAQ in the germline V gene (reference sequence). This CDR3 comprises 16 residues. The DNA of the CDR3 is TGTGCCAGCAGCTCTACTGGGGGCCTTAACACCGGGGAGCTGTTTTTT. Amino acid sequence: CASSSTGGLNTGELFF.

The J gene is TRBJ1-3, the V gene TRBV11-2; D remains unclear. The V end was cut by 1 base, the J end by 4 bases, with 11 bases between. The CDR3 is 15 amino acids. CDR1 and CDR2 from the germline V gene are SGHAT and FQNNGV. CDR3 DNA sequence: TGTGCCAGCAGCTTAGCCCAGGCTCCGGGAAACACCATATATTTT. It is translated as CASSLAQAPGNTIYF.